This T cell receptor beta chain was sequenced for a study of cytomegalovirus exposure and HLA in healthy donors (dated by TCRdb to 2016 to 2017). A note on the overall study: An earlier analysis of approximately 640 of the donors reported 250 to 300 Gb of sequence data and 120 million or so unique TCR beta sequences from 150 million to 200 million T cells. Around 320 gigabases of sequencing data and tens of millions of unique TCR sequences were included in an early release covering over 600 HLA-typed donors. Of the roughly 400 genotyped donors, approximately 80% fell in the genetic ancestry cluster associated with self-reported Caucasian donors. The study was designed to test whether signatures of past pathogen exposure could be identified by cataloging public T cell receptors. The study used immunosequencing to profile the T cell repertoires of some 600 subjects and linked those repertoires to cytomegalovirus serostatus. Besides the first cohort of under 700 subjects, a separate validation cohort made up of 120 different subjects was used. High-throughput TCR immunosequencing, statistical association of individual TCRs with disease status, and machine learning were combined to predict cytomegalovirus infection status. A later analysis re-examined previously published TCR beta repertoires from hundreds of donors and added high-resolution HLA genotyping to investigate patterns of TCR occurrence. In the later analysis, no new phenotypic data were used to find candidate immune exposures; instead, reliance was placed on TCR beta sequences and their occurrence across donors. An earlier analysis of more than 450 of the donors used high-throughput TCR beta sequencing to judge whether each TCR beta V gene segment behaved as functional or pseudogenic. Donor age, sex, ethnicity and CMV serostatus were compiled together with the repertoire data. In a later genetic analysis, genome-wide SNP genotypes for about 55% of the 666 donors were used, and that subset was treated as a discovery cohort. Every discovery cohort repertoire had been produced on one sequencing platform. Class I and class II HLA loci were covered by the typing at four-digit resolution. The number of donors typed differed by locus, with about 629-630 for A, B, C, DRB1 and DQB1, 522 for DQA1, 600 to 610 for DPA1, and roughly 450 for DPB1. About 5 DR-DQ haplotypes were handled as single units for association and clustering, since linkage in the cohort was strong. Across some 400 genotyped donors of the cohort, an average of roughly 230,000 unique TCR beta nucleotide sequences per donor were sequenced, and roughly 20% of those sequences were non-productive.

The germline ends are 16 bases apart after V is trimmed by 4 bases and J by 1 base. CDR1 and CDR2 are drawn from the germline V gene (reference sequence): LNHDA, SQIVND. There are 16 amino acids in the CDR3, from cysteine to phenylalanine inclusive. Solely the CDR3 DNA is kept, with 48 bases framed from the first base. Comment on this clone: Its specific antigen is unknown. Base quality data are lacking; no much larger clone is found one base away.

Points the paper makes about the study in general: According to a later analysis, most CMV-associated TCR beta chains appeared to be HLA-restricted, and the HLA associations seemed to be driven largely by CMV exposure. The presence/absence analyses assumed that sequencing depth was roughly uniform across donors, and that assumption may not be true. The 87-base-pair reads could not distinguish some IMGT-functional V segments, including TRBV6-2 and TRBV6-3, so those segments were excluded. The earlier analysis of some 560 of the donors excluded roughly 17 rarely observed V segments, including chromosome 9 orphons, because counts were too low. According to a later genetic analysis, donors in an Asian-associated ancestry cluster had fewer N-insertions in productive TCRs than the roughly 700-donor mean. The cohort was sequenced for TCR beta chains only, and without alpha or paired-chain data the features that could be detected were limited. It was suggested by the authors that the approach could potentially be generalized to other disease states and immunological phenotypes. In a later analysis, several top co-occurrence clusters were reported to appear linked to parvovirus B19, influenza, CMV and Epstein-Barr virus. A later analysis found that TCR association rates varied across HLA loci, with DRB1 alleles showing the most associated TCRs and HLA-C alleles the fewest. The sequencing pipeline was judged likely to have produced a cluster of highly shared sequence variants as a technical artifact. Strong co-occurrence of HLA alleles, especially DR and DQ, made assigning TCR associations to individual alleles difficult. At a false discovery rate of 0.05, a later analysis linked some 18,000 TCR beta sequences to specific HLA alleles. A later genetic analysis associated a missense DCLRE1C variant with V-gene and J-gene trimming of TCR beta chains, and an independent cohort replicated the association. Because HLA typing was missing for some donors at each locus, association tests included only the typed subset. A further reported finding was that TCR beta sequences accurately predicted the HLA-A and HLA-B alleles for most subjects in the first cohort. A total of 150 or so TCR beta chains were listed by the study as associated with cytomegalovirus. The classifier was reported to diagnose cytomegalovirus status with high specificity and sensitivity in both the original cohort and the validation cohort. Correlated functional status among segregating V segments might be attributable to linkage disequilibrium, but an unknown experimental factor could not be ruled out. In vitro tests confirmed that three of the cytomegalovirus-associated TCR beta chains recognize cytomegalovirus antigens. In a later analysis, HLA-associated TCR beta chains were found to be more clonally expanded and to have lower generation probabilities than equally common non-associated chains. Broadly in line with IMGT annotations, most TCR beta V segments showed up in productive rearrangements about 87% or about 30% of the time in an earlier analysis of about 500 of the donors. Most TCR sequences were seen in very few donors, while some public TCRs were found in many individuals. Immune exposure information for the cohort was limited to CMV serostatus.

The cohort was made up of about 670 healthy bone marrow donors. At the time of sampling, all cohort members were nominally healthy, though unrecorded immune exposures were likely present. The donor tested CMV seropositive, placing the donor among the 250 to 300 seropositive members of the cohort. Each donor provided a peripheral blood sample, and peripheral blood mononuclear cells were used for TCR beta sequencing. Genomic DNA extraction from the blood cell samples was performed with the Qiagen DNeasy Blood Extraction Kit. Library method: the immunoSEQ multiplex PCR assay. For the multiplex PCR, a mixture combining 60 forward primers for TCR Vbeta segments and 13 reverse primers for TCR Jbeta segments was used. The CDR3 region of rearranged TCR beta genes was amplified from genomic DNA with a multiplex PCR assay. The amplified TCR beta libraries were sequenced on the Illumina HiSeq System as 87-base-pair reads. For the original study's pipeline: A later analysis counted about 80 million unique TCR beta chains across the 670 or so repertoires, and some 11 million of these chains were shared by at least two donors. A nearest-neighbor algorithm error-corrected the raw reads and collapsed the reads into unique sequences, merging closely related sequences to remove PCR and sequencing errors. V, D and J gene segments were assigned by aligning CDR3 sequences to IMGT reference sequences. Each retained sequence needed at least a six-nucleotide match to both a V gene segment and a J gene segment. Rearrangements were called productive when the CDR3 lacked stop codons and stayed in frame with V and J; all others were non-productive. CDR3 was defined by IMGT convention, running from the second conserved V-encoded cysteine to the conserved J-encoded phenylalanine. The earlier analysis of about 530 of the donors excluded any sequence lacking an unambiguous match to a single V gene segment. An earlier analysis of several hundred of the donors called V segments functional above 56.7% productive rearrangements and segregating when the between-donor standard deviation exceeded 5%. A statistical classification framework was developed to diagnose cytomegalovirus status using the catalog of TCR beta chain sequences. V and J gene assignment, in a later analysis, came from comparing TCR nucleotide sequences with IMGT/GENE-DB human TR gene sequences. A later analysis assigned CDR3 sequences and most-parsimonious VDJ recombination scenarios with the TCRdist pipeline. A later analysis defined each TCR beta chain by its CDR3 amino acid sequence plus V-gene family, and excluded reads lacking a unique V-gene family. As a way to deal with suspected cross-contamination and a sequencing artifact, a later analysis dropped 450 to 600 nucleotide sequences that were highly shared and had low generation probability. In a later analysis, a clonal expansion index was calculated for each public chain from normalized within-repertoire ranks of inferred template counts. Generation probabilities in a later analysis came from a VDJ recombination model fitted to out-of-frame rearrangements, and those results were checked against IGoR. Hypergeometric tests were used in a later analysis to score TCR-TCR, TCR-HLA and TCR-CMV co-occurrence, with a repertoire-size bias correction applied to the TCR pairs. In a later analysis, false discovery rates were estimated by permuting HLA or CMV assignments 20 times. In a later analysis, co-occurring TCRs were grouped using DBSCAN, with TCRdist sequence similarity added in when clustering inside HLA-allele-positive subsets. Repertoires with fewer than 30,000 or more than 120,000 public chains, plus five repertoires with anomalous nucleotide sharing, were excluded from co-occurrence clustering. The table was pulled from immuneACCESS by TCRdb, which kept in-frame rearrangements only. Such tables lose some clones; where checked, under half of the loss comes from unresolved V genes, and the rest has no known cause. V and J calls and clone size come straight from that table; D and trimming were deduced from the DNA. Here the sample has over 120,000 clones; approximately 70% occur a single time. 2% to 2.5% of the sample is taken by the ten largest.

This clonotype originated in a woman between 55 and 75 years old in good health and CMV-seropositive. Input material: PBMCs. The rearrangement joined TRBV19 to TRBJ2-5; the D gene is perhaps TRBD1, on 7 matching bases. The CDR3 reads CASSSGTAPFQETQYF. At the DNA level, the sequence is TGTGCCAGTAGTAGCGGGACAGCGCCCTTCCAAGAGACCCAGTACTTC.